This T cell receptor (beta chain) was profiled in a study of glioma-infiltrating T cells. The iRepertoire nested amplicon-rescue multiplex PCR amplified TCR alpha and beta CDR3s from RNA. TCRdb fed the multiplex PCR reads into MiXCR, producing one record per CDR3 protein. The data hold around 97,000 distinct CDR3 sequences, with about 28% observed a single time. This clonotype appeared a single time. Its antigen remains unidentified. The conserved phenylalanine or tryptophan normally closing the CDR3 is absent here, so this likely arose from a read error. CDR1 and CDR2 (germline): LNHDA, SQIVND (reference sequence). J gave up 4 bases and V 2 bases, and 2 bases lay outside the gene matches. The CDR3 is 13 amino acids. Study results and limitations: Only very few CDR3 sequences appeared in both tissue and blood.

This sequence was found in a human donor with low-grade glioma or glioblastoma, undergoing nonglioma brain surgery, or in good health (not recorded which). What was sequenced was glioma tissue, nonneoplastic brain tissue, or PBMCs (not recorded which). The chain joins TRBV19 to TRBJ2-7; 7 nucleotides line up with TRBD2. The CDR3 bases are TGTGCCAGTAGTATAATCGGGAGGTACGAGCAGTACTTG. This codes for CASSIIGRYEQYL.